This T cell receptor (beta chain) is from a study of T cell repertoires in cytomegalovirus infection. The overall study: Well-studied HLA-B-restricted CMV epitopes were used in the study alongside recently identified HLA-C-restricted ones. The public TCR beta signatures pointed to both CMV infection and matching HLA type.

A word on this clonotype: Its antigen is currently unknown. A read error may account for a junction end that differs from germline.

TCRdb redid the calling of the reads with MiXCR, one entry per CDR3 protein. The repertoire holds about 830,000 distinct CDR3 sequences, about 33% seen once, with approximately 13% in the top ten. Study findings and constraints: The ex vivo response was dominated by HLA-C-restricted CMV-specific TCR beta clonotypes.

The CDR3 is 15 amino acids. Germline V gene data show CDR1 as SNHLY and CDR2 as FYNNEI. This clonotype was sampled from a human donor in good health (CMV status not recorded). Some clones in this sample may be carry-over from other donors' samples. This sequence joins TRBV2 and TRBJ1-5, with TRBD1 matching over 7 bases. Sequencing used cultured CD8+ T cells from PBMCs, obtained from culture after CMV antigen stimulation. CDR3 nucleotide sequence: TGTGCCAGCAGTACCGACAGGGCCCTAGAAAGGCCCCGGCATTTT. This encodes CASSTDRALERPRHF. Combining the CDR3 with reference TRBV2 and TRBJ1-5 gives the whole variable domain EPEVTQTPSHQVTQMGQEVILRCVPISNHLYFYWYRQILGQKVEFLVSFYNNEISEKSEIFDDQFSVERPDGSNFTLKIRSTKLEDSAMYFCASSTDRALERPRHFGDGTRLSIL.